This passage covers 3 T cell receptor beta chains from one sample sequenced in a study of OX40 agonist ivuxolimab in advanced cancers. TCRdb keeps only in-frame clones here, not all; method: immunoSEQ multiplex PCR. The top ten clones hold roughly 16% of a sample with about 75,000 clones, roughly 85% of them seen once. Sample: CD4+ or CD8+ T cells sorted from blood, taken in a trial of the OX40 agonist ivuxolimab. These receptors were collected from an adult with an advanced solid tumor such as melanoma, head and neck, liver or kidney cancer.

This chain connects TRBV6-5 to TRBJ1-2; D is undetermined. The ends were cut back, 5 bases at V and 4 bases at J, with 11 bases in the middle. The CDR3 contains 13 residues. CDR1 and CDR2 (germline): MNHEY, SVGAGI. The CDR3 reads CASSDGPSYGYTF. The CDR3 DNA reads as TGTGCCAGCAGTGATGGACCGTCCTATGGCTACACCTTC.

The chain is built from TRBV5-6 and TRBJ1-6, with D perhaps TRBD1 (6 bases). The CDR3 totals 16 residues. Germline lookup yields CDR1 SGHDT and CDR2 YYEEEE. The germline V and J ends were trimmed by 4 bases and 7 bases, with 18 bases remaining between them. The CDR3 here is CASSLLLRTANSPLHF. CDR3 DNA sequence: TGTGCCAGCAGCCTTCTTCTGAGGACAGCGAATTCACCCCTCCACTTT.

This sequence joins TRBV15 and TRBJ2-5, with D hard to call. V lost 0 bases, J lost 3 bases, and 5 bases lay in between. Per germline, CDR1 LNHNV and CDR2 YYDKDF (reference sequence). This CDR3 has 13 residues. The CDR3 DNA is TGTGCCACCAGCAGAGATCACGAAGAGACCCAGTACTTC. Residues: CATSRDHEETQYF.